This paragraph covers one TCR beta chain sequence. The target antigen is unknown. Other DNA sequences within the sample encode an identical CDR3. This entry belongs to a study of cytotoxic CD8 clonotypes in ibrutinib-treated CLL. About the study: By median roughly 65 months, around twelve had progressed and about 15 stayed remitted; responses had been 2 complete and 24 partial. When averaged across all of the samples, the counts came to roughly 240,000 productive templates and more than 80,000 productive rearrangements. Overall study results and limits: The study sampled sustained-remission and progressing patients at different times.

Deletions cut 3 bases from V and 1 base from J, with 10 bases between. The CDR3 has 14 amino acids. CDR1 SNHLY and CDR2 FYNNEI come from the germline V gene. Sequenced by immunoSEQ multiplex PCR; TCRdb stores in-frame clones only, minus some. Of over 95,000 clones listed, approximately 56% are singletons. Sample: PBMCs, taken after 24 months of ibrutinib treatment. The V call is TRBV2, the J call TRBJ2-7, with D perhaps TRBD1 (6 bases). This sequence originates from a human donor with chronic lymphocytic leukemia. The DNA of the CDR3 is TGTGCCAGCAGTGAGGCAGGGGTATCCTACGAGCAGTACTTC. Its translation: CASSEAGVSYEQYF.